The 30 T cell receptor beta chains below come from one sample, sequenced in a study of blood T cell repertoires in COVID-19. Clones were read by immunoSEQ multiplex PCR, and TCRdb kept only the in-frame ones, dropping some. The sample lists around 40,000 clones, 85% to 95% occurring once. Sequencing input: peripheral blood. The receptors were sampled from a human donor with active COVID-19. The donor label of this sample is uncertain.

This chain joins TRBV20-1 and TRBJ2-5, with TRBD2 matching over 11 bases. V shed 3 bases and J 5 bases; nucleotides not matched to a gene: 5. This CDR3 has 14 amino acids. The germline V gene has CDR1 DFQATT and CDR2 SNEGSKA (reference sequence). CDR3 sequence (DNA): TGCAGTGCTAGTAGACTAGCGGGGTCGGAGACCCAGTACTTC. Translated: CSASRLAGSETQYF.

The chain employs TRBV6-2 or TRBV6-3 and TRBJ2-6; 9 nucleotides line up with TRBD1. V shed 0 bases, J shed 0 bases, and the junction held 6 bases outside the gene matches. CDR3 length: 19 amino acids. The germline CDR1 and CDR2 sequences are MNHEY and SVGEGT. CDR3 bases: TGTGCCAGCAGTTACTCAACCGGGACAGGGCTCTCTGGGGCCAACGTCCTGACTTTC. It codes for CASSYSTGTGLSGANVLTF.

A single count supports this clone. The gene calls are TRBV27 and TRBJ1-2; D not certain. With 7 bases removed from V and 8 bases from J, the gap between germline ends came to 2 bases. Germline V lookup: CDR1 MNHEY, CDR2 SMNVEV (reference sequence). This CDR3 spans 8 amino acids. The CDR3 sequence is CASIGYTF. CDR3 in DNA: TGTGCCAGCATAGGCTACACCTTC.

The rearrangement uses TRBV7-6 and TRBJ2-3; tentatively, D is TRBD1 (5 bases). The V and J ends lost 4 bases and 0 bases respectively, with 14 bases between them. Per germline, CDR1 SGHVS and CDR2 FNYEAQ. CDR3 size: 16 residues. The CDR3 is CASSSKRGQSTDTQYF. The CDR3 DNA follows: TGTGCCAGCAGCTCGAAAAGGGGTCAGAGCACAGATACGCAGTATTTT.

The chain recombines TRBV5-1 with TRBJ2-3; D remains ambiguous. The germline V gene encodes CDR1 SGHRS and CDR2 YFSETQ. The CDR3 length is 13 residues. Trimming pared 4 bases from V and 6 bases from J, leaving 12 bases between. CDR3: CASSPVTMDTQYF. Written as DNA, the CDR3 is TGCGCCAGCAGCCCCGTTACTATGGATACGCAGTATTTT.

The chain recombines TRBV6-5 with TRBJ1-3; 7 nucleotides match TRBD1. Germline CDR1 MNHEY, CDR2 SVGAGI. V trimming: 2 bases; J trimming: 4 bases; junction bases outside the gene matches: 5. This CDR3 is 15 amino acids long. CDR3 DNA sequence: TGTGCCAGCAGTTACCTGGGACAGTCAGGAAACACCATATATTTT. As protein: CASSYLGQSGNTIYF.

This clone was detected only a few times. The CDR3 coding sequence is TGTGCCAGCAGCGGCCGGGACAGGGGGCGAGCTAACTATGGCTACACCTTC. Its translation is CASSGRDRGRANYGYTF. V gene TRBV5-4 combines with J gene TRBJ1-2; 12 bases agree with TRBD1. The germline CDR1 and CDR2 sequences are SGHNT and YYREEE (reference sequence). This CDR3 comprises 17 residues. V lost 4 bases and J lost 0; bases outside the gene matches: 7. Full variable domain (outside the CDR3, taken from reference TRBV5-4 and TRBJ1-2): ETGVTQSPTHLIKTRGQQVTLRCSSQSGHNTVSWYQQALGQGPQFIFQYYREEENGRGNFPPRFSGLQFPNYSSELNVNALELDDSALYLCASSGRDRGRANYGYTFGSGTRLTVV.

This chain joins TRBV27 and TRBJ1-2; a possible D gene is TRBD1 (5 bases). The CDR3 totals 13 residues. Germline lookup yields CDR1 MNHEY and CDR2 SMNVEV (reference sequence). V was clipped by 2 bases and J by 4 bases, with 8 bases between them. Here the CDR3 reads CASSLRGTYGYTF. In DNA, the CDR3 is TGTGCCAGCAGTTTACGGGGGACCTATGGCTACACCTTC.

The chain has TRBV5-1 and TRBJ1-4; 7 bases fit TRBD1. Germline loops: CDR1 SGHRS, CDR2 YFSETQ. CDR3 length: 16 amino acids. Trimming removed 0 bases from V and 3 bases from J; junction bases left unmatched: 5. This CDR3 reads CASSLAWDSPNEKLFF. CDR3 in DNA: TGCGCCAGCAGCTTGGCTTGGGACAGTCCTAATGAAAAACTGTTTTTT.

The CDR3 sequence is CASSHTRLGTSGHYNEQFF. DNA of the CDR3: TGTGCCAGCAGTCACACCCGCCTCGGGACTAGCGGGCATTACAATGAGCAGTTCTTC. The chain joins TRBV27 to TRBJ2-1, with 12 bases matching TRBD2. The germline V gene has CDR1 MNHEY and CDR2 SMNVEV (reference sequence). V was pared by 5 bases and J by 4 bases, with 15 bases of the junction left unmatched. This CDR3 is 19 amino acids long.

V and J are TRBV10-3 and TRBJ2-1; 11 bases line up with TRBD2. V dropped 5 bases and J dropped 4; count of bases not matched to a gene: 1. Germline CDR1 ENHRY, CDR2 SYGVKD. CDR3 length: 14 residues. The CDR3 coding sequence is TGTGCCATCAGTACTAGCGGGAGTTACAATGAGCAGTTCTTC. Its translation: CAISTSGSYNEQFF.

This sequence joins TRBV10-3 and TRBJ1-5; 8 bases fit TRBD1. With V trimmed by 4 bases and J by 6 bases, 8 bases remained unmatched. CDR3 length equals 15 residues. Germline CDR1 reads ENHRY; CDR2 reads SYGVKD. The CDR3 DNA reads as TGTGCCATCAGTGCAACAGGGGGACTGTCTCAGCCCCAGCATTTT. Its translation: CAISATGGLSQPQHF.

V gene TRBV7-2 combines with J gene TRBJ2-3, with TRBD2 matching 11 bases. This CDR3 has 16 amino acids. The J segment lost 5 bases and the V segment lost 5 bases, leaving 9 bases of the junction unmatched. Germline CDR1 and CDR2: SGHTA and FQGNSA. In nucleotides, the CDR3 is TGTGCCAGCAGCCAGGGGGTAGCGGGAGGGGAAGATACGCAGTATTTT. It is translated as CASSQGVAGGEDTQYF.

This sequence joins TRBV11-3 and TRBJ2-1; TRBD1 aligns across 9 bases. There are 16 residues in the CDR3. Trimming took 4 bases from V and 8 from J; bases not matched to a gene: 12. The germline gives CDR1 SGHNT, CDR2 YENEEA. CDR3 protein: CASSSRQGEVGDEQFF. In nucleotides, the CDR3 is TGTGCCAGCAGCTCCCGACAGGGGGAGGTCGGCGATGAGCAGTTCTTC.

This clone appeared once. The chain carries TRBV28 and TRBJ1-1; D might be TRBD1 (6 bases). This CDR3 comprises 13 residues. Germline assignment: CDR1 MDHEN and CDR2 SYDVKM. V was cut by 3 bases and J by 7 bases, with 12 bases left in between. For the CDR3, the DNA is TGTGCCAGCAGTTTGGGGGCAGAAGTTGAAGCTTTCTTT. Translation gives CASSLGAEVEAFF.

The chain combines TRBV7-6 with TRBJ2-2; 15 bases align to TRBD2. Germline assignment: CDR1 SGHVS and CDR2 FNYEAQ. V lost 0 bases and J lost 5; bases outside the gene matches: 4. This CDR3 contains 18 residues. CDR3 in DNA: TGTGCCAGCAGCTTAGCTCCCGGGACTAGCGGGAGGACCGGGGAGCTGTTTTTT. It is translated as CASSLAPGTSGRTGELFF.

This CDR3 reads CASTSGGGQYTQYF. The CDR3 region has the DNA TGTGCCAGCACCTCCGGGGGTGGTCAATACACGCAGTATTTT. The chain is built from TRBV3-1 (or the pseudogene TRBV3-2) and TRBJ2-3; D is perhaps TRBD2 (6 bases). Between the trimmed V and J ends, which lost 7 bases and 9 bases, there was a span of 20 bases. The V gene's germline CDR1 is LGHDT and CDR2 YNNKEL (reference sequence). This CDR3 is 14 amino acids long.

The V call is TRBV6-6, the J call TRBJ2-7, with 9 bases matching TRBD1. Germline assignment: CDR1 MNHNY and CDR2 SVGAGI (reference sequence). Trimming at V came to 5 bases and at J to 3 bases, leaving 14 bases not matched to a gene. The length of the CDR3 is 17 residues. The CDR3 coding sequence is TGTGCCAGCAGTCCCTCCCGAGGAGGGACAGGGTACTACGAGCAGTACTTC. This gives the protein CASSPSRGGTGYYEQYF.

The genes are TRBV5-1 and TRBJ2-5, with D tentatively TRBD1 (6 bases). Trimming cost V 1 base and J 3 bases, with 13 bases left between them. Germline loops: CDR1 SGHRS, CDR2 YFSETQ. The CDR3 covers 15 residues. CDR3 bases: TGCGCCAGCAGCTTGTCAGGGGTGCCAGAAGAGACCCAGTACTTC. Translating it yields CASSLSGVPEETQYF.

The chain recombines TRBV5-1 with TRBJ2-5; TRBD2 matches at 12 bases. After removal of 0 bases from V and 2 bases from J, the junction contained 2 bases not matched to a gene. CDR3 length: 16 residues. Germline V gives CDR1 SGHRS, CDR2 YFSETQ. The CDR3 DNA sequence: TGCGCCAGCAGCTTGGGACTAGCGGGGGCACAAGAGACCCAGTACTTC. Translating gives CASSLGLAGAQETQYF. The full variable domain, its missing parts supplied by reference TRBV5-1 and TRBJ2-5, is KAGVTQTPRYLIKTRGQQVTLSCSPISGHRSVSWYQQTPGQGLQFLFEYFSETQRNKGNFPGRFSGRQFSNSRSEMNVSTLELGDSALYLCASSLGLAGAQETQYFGPGTRLLVL.

The chain couples TRBV5-1 to TRBJ2-7; weak D call: TRBD1 (6 bases). Per germline, CDR1 SGHRS and CDR2 YFSETQ. V lost 4 bases and J lost 0, with 11 bases in between. The CDR3 runs to 14 residues. The CDR3 nucleotides read TGCGCCAGCAGCGAGGACAGACTCTCCTACGAGCAGTACTTC. Its protein is CASSEDRLSYEQYF.

This rearrangement joins TRBV12-3 or TRBV12-4 to TRBJ1-2; possibly TRBD1 for D (5 bases). The CDR3 consists of 13 residues. V was cut by 2 bases and J by 5 bases, with 9 bases left in between. This chain's CDR3 is CASSLRGGYGYTF. The CDR3 DNA sequence: TGTGCCAGCAGTTTAAGGGGAGGGTATGGCTACACCTTC.

This chain uses TRBV5-1 with TRBJ2-5; no clear D. This CDR3 is 15 amino acids long. The germline V gene encodes CDR1 SGHRS and CDR2 YFSETQ. Trimming removed 0 bases at V and 0 bases at J, with 9 bases between. The DNA of the CDR3 is TGCGCCAGCAGCTTGGACAGACCGTACCAAGAGACCCAGTACTTC. Encoded protein: CASSLDRPYQETQYF.

This clone was observed a single time. J is TRBJ2-1 and V is TRBV24-1; the match to TRBD2 covers 12 bases. Germline trimming cut 3 bases from V and 7 bases from J; bases unmatched to any gene: 12. Germline V lookup: CDR1 KGHDR, CDR2 SFDVKD. The CDR3 has 18 residues. CDR3 in DNA: TGTGCCACCAGTGATCCCCCACCTTTCGGGACTAGCGGGAATGAGCAGTTCTTC. Residues: CATSDPPPFGTSGNEQFF.

V and J are TRBV18 and TRBJ1-1; 10 bases fit TRBD1. CDR3 length: 14 residues. CDR1 is KGHSH, CDR2 LQKENI, per germline. V shed 1 base, J shed 4 bases, and the junction held 0 bases outside the gene matches. The CDR3 sequence: CASSPRQGATEAFF. In nucleotides, the CDR3 is TGTGCCAGCTCACCACGACAGGGGGCCACTGAAGCTTTCTTT.

This clone was picked up a small number of times. The chain uses TRBV7-9 and TRBJ1-6; possibly TRBD1 for D (6 bases). V dropped 4 bases and J dropped 0 bases, with 13 bases sitting between them. This CDR3 is 17 amino acids long. The germline V gene has CDR1 SEHNR and CDR2 FQNEAQ (reference sequence). The CDR3 loop is CASSSGTLSSYNSPLHF. The CDR3 nucleotides are TGTGCCAGCAGCTCCGGGACACTGAGCTCCTATAATTCACCCCTCCACTTT.

The genes are TRBV5-1 and TRBJ2-4; 8 bases are a match to TRBD2. This CDR3 comprises 13 residues. Per the germline V gene, CDR1 is SGHRS and CDR2 is YFSETQ. V was pared by 4 bases and J by 5 bases, with 2 bases of the junction left unmatched. CDR3 sequence (DNA): TGCGCCAGCAGCAGGACTAGCCAAAACATTCAGTACTTC. Its protein product is CASSRTSQNIQYF.

The genes are TRBV7-8 and TRBJ2-1, with 8 bases identical to TRBD1. Looked up from germline, CDR1 is SGHVS and CDR2 is FQNEAQ. The CDR3 is 13 amino acids. V lost 8 bases, J lost 9 bases, and 9 bases stayed unmatched. CDR3 in amino acids: CASLVTQGAEQFF. The CDR3 nucleotides read TGTGCCAGCCTCGTTACGCAGGGGGCTGAGCAGTTCTTC.

The V call is TRBV6-5, the J call TRBJ1-5, with a possible D match to TRBD1 (5 bases). CDR3 length: 14 residues. Germline CDR1 MNHEY, CDR2 SVGAGI. The V end lost 6 bases, the J end lost 0 bases, and 9 bases lay between the germline ends. As DNA, the CDR3 is TGTGCCAGCAGACGGGACTTTAGCAATCAGCCCCAGCATTTT. Residues: CASRRDFSNQPQHF.

The V call is TRBV10-3, the J call TRBJ2-3, with 12 bases identical to TRBD2. Germline CDR1 and CDR2: ENHRY and SYGVKD. This CDR3 contains 15 residues. J lost 4 bases, V lost 4 bases, and 3 bases had no gene match. The CDR3 protein is CAISGTSGKPDTQYF. The CDR3 DNA reads TGTGCCATCAGTGGGACTAGCGGGAAGCCAGATACGCAGTATTTT.